Each of the 21 T cell receptor beta chains below was sequenced from the same sample in a study of shared clonotypes between healthy human individuals. Here immunoSEQ multiplex PCR was the method, and the copy in TCRdb shows in-frame clones only, minus some. The table records a few million clones, about 90% of them present only once. The material sequenced was naive CD4+ T cells from PBMCs. Subset noted: CD45RA+ positively selected. These receptors originate from a man aged 18 to 30 in good health. Some clones in this sample may be carry-over from other donors' samples.

The rearrangement links TRBV30 to TRBJ2-3; 13 nucleotides agree with TRBD2. V lost 0 bases, J lost 4 bases, and 13 bases stayed unmatched. Germline CDR1 is GTSNPN and CDR2 is SVGIG (reference sequence). The CDR3 covers 19 residues. The CDR3 DNA follows: TGTGCCTGGAGTGTCGTACTCGGGACTAGCGGGGTACGCCCAGATACGCAGTATTTT. It encodes CAWSVVLGTSGVRPDTQYF.

In regard to this clone: One end of the junction does not line up with germline, which may come from a read error. V usage is TRBV7-9 and J usage is TRBJ2-1; D gene unclear. The CDR3 contains 14 residues. CDR1 and CDR2 from the germline V gene are SEHNR and FQNEAQ (reference sequence). The CDR3 loop reads CASSFERGYSEQFF. CDR3 sequence (DNA): TGTGCCAGCAGCTTTGAACGCGGCTACAGTGAGCAGTTCTTC.

The rearrangement joins TRBV9 to TRBJ2-7; 12 nucleotides align to TRBD2. The germline V gene has CDR1 SGDLS and CDR2 YYNGEE. This CDR3 has 17 residues. J was trimmed by 6 bases and V by 2 bases; bases with no gene match: 12. Here the CDR3 reads CASSVYGTSGSPLEQYF. The CDR3 DNA follows: TGTGCCAGCAGCGTTTACGGGACTAGCGGGTCGCCCCTCGAGCAGTACTTC.

V usage is TRBV10-3 and J usage is TRBJ2-7, with 7 bases that match TRBD1. After removal of 11 bases from V and 2 bases from J, the junction contained 9 bases not matched to a gene. In germline, CDR1 is ENHRY, CDR2 SYGVKD. This CDR3 contains 13 residues. This chain's CDR3 is CAVTTGSAYEQYF. CDR3 in DNA: TGTGCCGTCACGACAGGGTCGGCCTACGAGCAGTACTTC.

The gene calls are TRBV7-9 and TRBJ1-1; D perhaps matches TRBD1 (6 bases). The CDR3 has 15 residues. CDR1 is SEHNR and CDR2 is FQNEAQ in the germline V gene (reference sequence). With 8 bases removed from V and 6 bases from J, the gap between germline ends came to 22 bases. CDR3 region: CASGPNDRRSAEAFF. The CDR3 DNA reads TGTGCCAGCGGCCCAAACGACAGGCGTTCGGCTGAAGCTTTCTTT.

CDR3 DNA: TGCGCCAGCAGCCGGGGGGTGAGCTCCTACAATGAGCAGTTCTTC. Its protein is CASSRGVSSYNEQFF. V and J are TRBV5-1 and TRBJ2-1, with 7 bases identical to TRBD2. From germline, CDR1 is SGHRS and CDR2 YFSETQ. V was pared by 4 bases and J by 0 bases, with 4 bases of the junction left unmatched. The CDR3 is 15 amino acids.

V and J are TRBV7-9 and TRBJ2-1; 8 bases map to TRBD2. This CDR3 region has 16 residues. With V trimmed by 4 bases and J by 2 bases, 7 bases remained unmatched. Germline CDR1 and CDR2: SEHNR and FQNEAQ (reference sequence). As DNA, the CDR3 is TGTGCCAGCAGCTCATCAGCGGGAGCCCCCTACAATGAGCAGTTCTTC. Its protein is CASSSSAGAPYNEQFF. Drawing the rest from reference TRBV7-9 and TRBJ2-1, the complete variable domain is DTGVSQNPRHKITKRGQNVTFRCDPISEHNRLYWYRQTLGQGPEFLTYFQNEAQLEKSRLLSDRFSAERPKGSFSTLEIQRTEQGDSAMYLCASSSSAGAPYNEQFFGPGTRLTVL.

The count of this clone is one. The chain couples TRBV5-1 to TRBJ1-5; the match to TRBD1 covers 9 bases. The CDR3 spans 16 residues. Trimming removed 0 bases from V and 4 bases from J; junction bases left unmatched: 5. Germline CDR1 is SGHRS and CDR2 is YFSETQ. In DNA, the CDR3 is TGCGCCAGCAGCTTGGAGAGGACAGGGGAGAATCAGCCCCAGCATTTT. Translated, it gives CASSLERTGENQPQHF.

This chain uses TRBV2 with TRBJ2-3; D may be TRBD2 (7 bases). V shed 11 bases and J shed 1 base, with 19 bases lying between them. The CDR3 is 15 amino acids. From germline, CDR1 is SNHLY and CDR2 FYNNEI. The CDR3 region has the DNA TGTGCCGGAGGGGGGGCTAGCCTTGGCACAGATACGCAGTATTTT. Translation gives CAGGGASLGTDTQYF.

This clone is a singleton in its sample. J is TRBJ1-1 and V is TRBV5-4; D possibly corresponds to TRBD1 (6 bases). CDR3 length equals 14 residues. Trimming shortened V by 3 bases and J by 4 bases, and 13 bases separated the two germline ends. The germline gives CDR1 SGHNT, CDR2 YYREEE (reference sequence). Here the CDR3 reads CASSSQGQRTEAFF. Written as DNA, the CDR3 is TGTGCCAGCAGCTCTCAGGGGCAGCGCACTGAAGCTTTCTTT.

CDR3 nucleotides: TGTGCCGCCGAGGGGTGGAATGAGCAGTTCTTC. As protein: CAAEGWNEQFF. The chain couples TRBV30 to TRBJ2-1, with D perhaps being TRBD1 or TRBD2 (5 bases each). This CDR3 contains 11 residues. V was trimmed by 8 bases and J by 7 bases, leaving 12 bases between them. Germline V gives CDR1 GTSNPN, CDR2 SVGIG (reference sequence).

V is TRBV6-6 and J is TRBJ2-5; possibly TRBD2 for D (6 bases). There are 14 residues in the CDR3. The germline CDR1 and CDR2 sequences are MNHNY and SVGAGI (reference sequence). V shed 5 bases and J shed 5 bases, with 15 bases lying between them. The CDR3 coding sequence is TGTGCCAGCAGTCCCGGGGGAAGGGCGGAGACCCAGTACTTC. Protein: CASSPGGRAETQYF.

The rearrangement uses TRBV30 and TRBJ2-7, with D perhaps given as TRBD1 or TRBD2 (6 bases each). This CDR3 spans 10 amino acids. CDR1 and CDR2 from the germline V gene are GTSNPN and SVGIG (reference sequence). CDR3 amino acids: CAGGTHEQYF. CDR3 nucleotide sequence: TGTGCAGGGGGGACCCACGAGCAGTACTTC.

The V and J genes are TRBV7-8 and TRBJ2-5; 9 nucleotides line up with TRBD2. Losses at the gene ends were 1 base for V and 1 base for J; bases not matched to a gene: 4. The CDR3 is 16 residues long. Germline-derived CDR1 and CDR2 are SGHVS and FQNEAQ. The CDR3 nucleotides are TGTGCCAGCAGCTTAGGCCTAGCGGGATCCCAAGAGACCCAGTACTTC. Its protein is CASSLGLAGSQETQYF.

The chain joins TRBV11-2 to TRBJ2-7; TRBD1 agrees at 7 bases. Germline loops: CDR1 SGHAT, CDR2 FQNNGV. Trimming at V came to 4 bases and at J to 0 bases, leaving 6 bases not matched to a gene. The CDR3 is 15 residues long. CDR3 nucleotide sequence: TGTGCCAGCAGCTCTCCGGACAGGCCCTCCTACGAGCAGTACTTC. This sequence encodes CASSSPDRPSYEQYF.

This clone was seen once. Here the CDR3 DNA reads TGTGCCAGCAGCTTATCATCGCAAGATACGCAGTATTTT. Translating gives CASSLSSQDTQYF. The V call is TRBV7-2, the J call TRBJ2-3; unclear D gene. The CDR3 extends over 13 amino acids. Germline CDR1 reads SGHTA; CDR2 reads FQGNSA. The germline V and J ends were trimmed by 2 bases and 5 bases, with 8 bases remaining between them.

This rearrangement joins TRBV29-1 to TRBJ2-1, with 8 bases identical to TRBD2. Trimming removed 4 bases from V and 8 bases from J; junction bases left unmatched: 7. Germline CDR1 is SQVTM and CDR2 is ANQGSEA. The CDR3 contains 13 residues. CDR3 DNA: TGCAGCGTTGGCCCCGGACTAGCCGATGAGCAGTTCTTC. Its protein product is CSVGPGLADEQFF.

The CDR3 DNA is TGTGCCAGCAGTGAGACAGGGAATGGCTACACCTTC. Residues: CASSETGNGYTF. The V call is TRBV28, the J call TRBJ1-2; 7 nucleotides agree with TRBD1. Germline V gene data show CDR1 as MDHEN and CDR2 as SYDVKM. J was trimmed by 6 bases and V by 5 bases; bases with no gene match: 3. This CDR3 comprises 12 residues.

The chain employs TRBV7-2 and TRBJ2-7; 16 nucleotides align to TRBD2. CDR1 and CDR2 (germline): SGHTA, FQGNSA. CDR3 length: 18 residues. V lost 5 bases, J lost 4 bases, and 11 bases stayed unmatched. The CDR3 loop reads CASSRRGLAGGPVYEQYF. The CDR3 DNA reads as TGTGCCAGCAGCCGCAGGGGACTAGCGGGAGGGCCCGTTTACGAGCAGTACTTC.

This chain joins TRBV7-8 and TRBJ1-5; 7 nucleotides match TRBD1. This CDR3 region has 17 residues. Germline-derived CDR1 and CDR2 are SGHVS and FQNEAQ. V lost 3 bases, J lost 0 bases, and 8 bases stayed unmatched. CDR3 in amino acids: CASSLGYRGNSNQPQHF. CDR3 nucleotide sequence: TGTGCCAGCAGCTTGGGATACAGGGGAAATAGCAATCAGCCCCAGCATTTT.

V and J are TRBV2 and TRBJ2-1, with 8 bases matching TRBD2. CDR1 is SNHLY and CDR2 is FYNNEI in the germline V gene. This CDR3 is built from 15 residues. V lost 3 bases and J lost 2; bases outside the gene matches: 3. The CDR3 nucleotides are TGTGCCAGCAGTGACGCGGGAGGACCCTACAATGAGCAGTTCTTC. Protein: CASSDAGGPYNEQFF.